This T cell receptor beta chain comes out of a study of T cell responses to AZD1222 COVID-19 vaccine. The V and J ends lost 3 bases and 0 bases, in that order; junction bases with no gene match: 3. The CDR3 contains 15 residues. Germline CDR1 reads SGDLS; CDR2 reads YYNGEE. Sequencing was performed with immunoSEQ multiplex PCR; in TCRdb, only in-frame clones are kept and a portion is missing. The data show about 120,000 clones, roughly 91% seen once. This clone has a single count. This sequence originates from an adult who received the AZD1222 COVID-19 vaccine. The sample here was peripheral blood, taken 28 days after the second AZD1222 dose. This rearrangement joins TRBV9 to TRBJ1-3; 7 nucleotides line up with TRBD1. CDR3 in DNA: TGTGCCAGCAGCGCGGACAGGAACTCTGGAAACACCATATATTTT. Protein: CASSADRNSGNTIYF.